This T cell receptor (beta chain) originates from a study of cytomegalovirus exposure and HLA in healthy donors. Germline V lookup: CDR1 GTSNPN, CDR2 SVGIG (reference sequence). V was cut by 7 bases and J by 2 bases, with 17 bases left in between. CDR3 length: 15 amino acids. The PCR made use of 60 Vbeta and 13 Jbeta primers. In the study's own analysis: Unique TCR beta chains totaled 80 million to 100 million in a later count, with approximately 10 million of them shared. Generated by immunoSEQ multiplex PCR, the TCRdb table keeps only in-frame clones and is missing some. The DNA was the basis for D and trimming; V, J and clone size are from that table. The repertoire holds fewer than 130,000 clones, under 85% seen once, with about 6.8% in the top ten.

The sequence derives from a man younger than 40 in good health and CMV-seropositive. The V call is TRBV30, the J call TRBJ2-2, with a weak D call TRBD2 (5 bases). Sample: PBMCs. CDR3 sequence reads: CAYKLGSTNTGELFF. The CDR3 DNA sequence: TGTGCCTACAAGTTAGGGAGCACTAACACCGGGGAGCTGTTTTTT. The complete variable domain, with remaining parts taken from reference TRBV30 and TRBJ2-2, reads SQTIHQWPATLVQPVGSPLSLECTVEGTSNPNLYWYRQAAGRGLQLLFYSVGIGQISSEVPQNLSASRPQDRQFILSSKKLLLSDSGFYLCAYKLGSTNTGELFFGEGSRLTVL.